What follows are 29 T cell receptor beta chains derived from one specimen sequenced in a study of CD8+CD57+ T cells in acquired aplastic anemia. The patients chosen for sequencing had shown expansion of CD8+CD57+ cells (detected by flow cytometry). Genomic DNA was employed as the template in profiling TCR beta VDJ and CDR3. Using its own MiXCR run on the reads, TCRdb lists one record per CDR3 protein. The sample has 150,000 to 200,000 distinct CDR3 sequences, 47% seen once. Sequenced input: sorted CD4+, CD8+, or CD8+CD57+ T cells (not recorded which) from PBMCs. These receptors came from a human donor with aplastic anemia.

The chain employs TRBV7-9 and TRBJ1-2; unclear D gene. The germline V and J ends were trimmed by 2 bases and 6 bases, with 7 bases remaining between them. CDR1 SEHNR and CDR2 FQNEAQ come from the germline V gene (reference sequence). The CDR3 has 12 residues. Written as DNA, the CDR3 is TGTGCCAGCAGCTTAAACGGGGATGGCTACACCTTC. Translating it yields CASSLNGDGYTF.

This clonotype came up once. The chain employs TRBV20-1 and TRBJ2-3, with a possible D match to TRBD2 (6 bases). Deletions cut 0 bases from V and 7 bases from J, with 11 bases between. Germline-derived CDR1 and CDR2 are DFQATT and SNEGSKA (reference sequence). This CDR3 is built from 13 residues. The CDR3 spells CSARDGSLNTQYF. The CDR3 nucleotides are TGCAGTGCTAGAGACGGGAGTTTAAATACGCAGTATTTT.

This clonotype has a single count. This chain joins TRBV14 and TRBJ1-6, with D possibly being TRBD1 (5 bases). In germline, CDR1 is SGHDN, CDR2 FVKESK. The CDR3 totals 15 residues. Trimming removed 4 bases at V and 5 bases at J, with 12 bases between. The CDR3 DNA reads TGTGCCAGCAGCCCGGGCGGGACCCATAATTCACCCCTCCACTTT. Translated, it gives CASSPGGTHNSPLHF.

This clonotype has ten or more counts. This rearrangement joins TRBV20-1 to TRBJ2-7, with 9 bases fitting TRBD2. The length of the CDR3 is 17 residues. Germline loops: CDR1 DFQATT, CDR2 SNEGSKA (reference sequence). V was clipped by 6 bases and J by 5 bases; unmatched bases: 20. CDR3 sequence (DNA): TGCAGTGCACAGAGAGTCGCGGGAGGGCCGGGTTCTGACGAGCAGTACTTC. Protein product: CSAQRVAGGPGSDEQYF.

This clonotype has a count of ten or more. CDR3 bases: TGTGCCAGCAGCCTACAGCAGCTTGCGGGGTCCGGCGAGCAGTACTTC. Amino acids: CASSLQQLAGSGEQYF. The chain carries TRBV16 and TRBJ2-7; perhaps TRBD2 as D (6 bases). Germline-derived CDR1 and CDR2 are KGHSY and FQNENV. The CDR3 loop spans 16 amino acids. Trimming stripped 4 bases from V and 6 bases from J, with 22 bases between. Drawing the rest from reference TRBV16 and TRBJ2-7, the complete variable domain is GEEVAQTPKHLVRGEGQKAKLYCAPIKGHSYVFWYQQVLKNEFKFLISFQNENVFDETGMPKERFSAKCLPNSPCSLEIQATKLEDSAVYFCASSLQQLAGSGEQYFGPGTRLTVT.

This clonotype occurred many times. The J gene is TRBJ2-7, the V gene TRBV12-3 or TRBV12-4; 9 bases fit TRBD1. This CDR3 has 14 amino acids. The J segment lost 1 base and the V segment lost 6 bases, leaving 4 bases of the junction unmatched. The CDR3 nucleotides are TGTGCCAGCAGCCTACAGGGGGCATCCTACGAGCAGTACTTC. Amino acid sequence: CASSLQGASYEQYF.

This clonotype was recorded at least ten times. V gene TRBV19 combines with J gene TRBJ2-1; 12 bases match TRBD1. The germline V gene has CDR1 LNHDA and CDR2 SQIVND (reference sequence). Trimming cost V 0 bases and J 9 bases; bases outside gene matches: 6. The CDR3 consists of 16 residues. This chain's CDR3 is CASSIEEGQGATEQFF. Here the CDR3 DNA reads TGTGCCAGTAGTATAGAGGAGGGACAGGGGGCAACTGAGCAGTTCTTC.

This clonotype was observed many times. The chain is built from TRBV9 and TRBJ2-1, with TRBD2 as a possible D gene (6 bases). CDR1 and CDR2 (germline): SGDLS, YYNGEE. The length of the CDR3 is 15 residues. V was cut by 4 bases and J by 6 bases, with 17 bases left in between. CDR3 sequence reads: CASSISGLVGNEQFF. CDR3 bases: TGTGCCAGCAGCATCTCGGGACTCGTGGGCAATGAGCAGTTCTTC.

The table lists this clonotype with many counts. The CDR3 loop is CSAQMGWSEAFF. The CDR3 DNA sequence: TGCAGTGCCCAAATGGGGTGGAGCGAAGCTTTCTTT. This chain connects TRBV20-1 to TRBJ1-1, with unresolved D. The CDR3 loop spans 12 amino acids. Germline V gene sequence: CDR1 DFQATT, CDR2 SNEGSKA (reference sequence). Trimming removed 6 bases at V and 8 bases at J, with 16 bases between.

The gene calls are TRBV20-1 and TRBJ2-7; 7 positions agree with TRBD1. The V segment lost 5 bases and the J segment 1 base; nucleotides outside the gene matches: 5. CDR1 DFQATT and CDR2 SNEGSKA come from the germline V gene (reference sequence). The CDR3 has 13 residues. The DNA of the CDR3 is TGCAGTGCTTGGACAGGTACTTCCTACGAGCAGTACTTC. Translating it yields CSAWTGTSYEQYF.

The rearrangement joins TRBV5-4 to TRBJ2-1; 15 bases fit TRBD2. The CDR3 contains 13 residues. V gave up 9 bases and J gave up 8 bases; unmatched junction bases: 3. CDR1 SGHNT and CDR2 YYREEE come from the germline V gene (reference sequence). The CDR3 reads CATGLAGGDEQFF. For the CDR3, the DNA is TGTGCCACCGGACTAGCGGGAGGGGATGAGCAGTTCTTC.

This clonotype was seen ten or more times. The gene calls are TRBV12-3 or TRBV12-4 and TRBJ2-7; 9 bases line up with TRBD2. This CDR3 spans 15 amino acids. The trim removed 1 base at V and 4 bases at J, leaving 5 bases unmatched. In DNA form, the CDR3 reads TGTGCCAGCAGTTTAGGGGGGACTAGCCTATACGAGCAGTACTTC. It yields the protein CASSLGGTSLYEQYF.

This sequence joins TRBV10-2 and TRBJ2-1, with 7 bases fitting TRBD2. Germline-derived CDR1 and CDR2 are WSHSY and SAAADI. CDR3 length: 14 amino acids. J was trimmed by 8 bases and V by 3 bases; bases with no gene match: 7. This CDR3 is CASSEPLAQDEQFF. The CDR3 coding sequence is TGCGCCAGCAGTGAACCACTAGCGCAAGATGAGCAGTTCTTC.

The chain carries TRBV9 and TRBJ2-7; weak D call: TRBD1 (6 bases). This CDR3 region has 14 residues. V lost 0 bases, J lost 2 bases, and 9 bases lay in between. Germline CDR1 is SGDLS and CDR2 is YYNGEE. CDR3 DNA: TGTGCCAGCAGCGTAGACAGGGTAACCTACGAGCAGTACTTC. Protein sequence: CASSVDRVTYEQYF.

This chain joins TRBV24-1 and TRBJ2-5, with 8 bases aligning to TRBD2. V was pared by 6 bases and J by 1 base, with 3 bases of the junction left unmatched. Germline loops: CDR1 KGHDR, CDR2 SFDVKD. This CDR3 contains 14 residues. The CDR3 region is CATSRSGSQETQYF. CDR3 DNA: TGTGCCACCAGTCGAAGCGGGAGCCAAGAGACCCAGTACTTC.

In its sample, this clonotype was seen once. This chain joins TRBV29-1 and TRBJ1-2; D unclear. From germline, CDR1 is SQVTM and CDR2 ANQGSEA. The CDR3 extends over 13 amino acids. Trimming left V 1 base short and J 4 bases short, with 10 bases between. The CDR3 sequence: CSVEAERSYGYTF. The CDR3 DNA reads TGCAGCGTTGAAGCAGAGCGCAGCTATGGCTACACCTTC.

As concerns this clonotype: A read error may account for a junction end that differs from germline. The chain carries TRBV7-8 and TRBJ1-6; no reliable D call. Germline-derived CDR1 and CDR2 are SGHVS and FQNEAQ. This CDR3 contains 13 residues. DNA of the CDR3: TGTGCCAGCACCTTAGGGATCTTTTCACCCCTCCACTTT. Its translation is CASTLGIFSPLHF.

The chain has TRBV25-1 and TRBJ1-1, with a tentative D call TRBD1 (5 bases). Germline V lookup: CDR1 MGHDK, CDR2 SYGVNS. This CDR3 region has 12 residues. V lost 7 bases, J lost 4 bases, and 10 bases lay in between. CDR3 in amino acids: CASTGLSTEAFF. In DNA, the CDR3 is TGTGCCAGCACGGGGCTTAGCACTGAAGCTTTCTTT. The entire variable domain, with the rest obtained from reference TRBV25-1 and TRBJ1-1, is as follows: EADIYQTPRYLVIGTGKKITLECSQTMGHDKMYWYQQDPGMELHLIHYSYGVNSTEKGDLSSESTVSRIRTEHFPLTLESARPSHTSQYLCASTGLSTEAFFGQGTRLTVV.

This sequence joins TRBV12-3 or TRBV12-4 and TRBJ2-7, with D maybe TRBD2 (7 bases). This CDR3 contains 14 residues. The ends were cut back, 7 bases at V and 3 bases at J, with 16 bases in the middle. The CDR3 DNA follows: TGTGCCAGCATCTTTGGGGGGGCGGACTACGAGCAGTACTTC. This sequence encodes CASIFGGADYEQYF.

CDR3 sequence: CASTKDRGGTETQYF. For the CDR3, the DNA is TGTGCCAGCACTAAGGACAGGGGAGGTACAGAGACCCAGTACTTC. The chain carries TRBV2 and TRBJ2-5; the match to TRBD1 covers 9 bases. The CDR3 is 15 residues long. The germline V gene has CDR1 SNHLY and CDR2 FYNNEI. V lost 7 bases and J lost 4; bases outside the gene matches: 10.

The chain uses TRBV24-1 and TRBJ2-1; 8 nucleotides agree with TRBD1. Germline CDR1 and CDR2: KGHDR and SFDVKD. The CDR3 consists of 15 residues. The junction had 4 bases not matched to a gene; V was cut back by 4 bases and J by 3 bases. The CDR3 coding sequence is TGTGCCACCAGTGAGCACAGGGGGGACTACAATGAGCAGTTCTTC. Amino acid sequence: CATSEHRGDYNEQFF.

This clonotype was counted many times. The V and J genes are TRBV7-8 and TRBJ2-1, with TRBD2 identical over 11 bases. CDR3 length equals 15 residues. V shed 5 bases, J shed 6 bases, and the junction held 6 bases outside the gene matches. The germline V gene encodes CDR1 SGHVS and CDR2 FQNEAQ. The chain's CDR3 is CASSRGLAGGNEQFF. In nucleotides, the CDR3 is TGTGCCAGCAGCCGCGGGCTAGCGGGGGGCAATGAGCAGTTCTTC.

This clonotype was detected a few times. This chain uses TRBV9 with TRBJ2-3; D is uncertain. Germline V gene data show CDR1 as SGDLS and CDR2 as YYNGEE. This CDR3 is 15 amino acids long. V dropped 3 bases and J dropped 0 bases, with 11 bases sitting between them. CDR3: CASSAEDGSTDTQYF. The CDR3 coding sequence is TGTGCCAGCAGCGCCGAAGACGGTAGCACAGATACGCAGTATTTT.

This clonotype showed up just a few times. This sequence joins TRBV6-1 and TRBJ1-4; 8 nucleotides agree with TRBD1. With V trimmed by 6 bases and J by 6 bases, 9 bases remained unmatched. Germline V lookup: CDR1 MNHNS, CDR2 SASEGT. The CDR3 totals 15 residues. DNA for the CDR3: TGTGCCAGCAGACCTAATGACAGGGGTGATGAAAAACTGTTTTTT. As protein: CASRPNDRGDEKLFF.

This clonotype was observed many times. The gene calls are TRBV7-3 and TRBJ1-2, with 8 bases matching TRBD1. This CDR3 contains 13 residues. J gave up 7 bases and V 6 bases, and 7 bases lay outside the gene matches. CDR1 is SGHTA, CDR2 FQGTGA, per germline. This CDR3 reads CASSLTGAVGYTF. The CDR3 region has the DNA TGTGCCAGCAGTTTGACAGGGGCGGTTGGCTACACCTTC.

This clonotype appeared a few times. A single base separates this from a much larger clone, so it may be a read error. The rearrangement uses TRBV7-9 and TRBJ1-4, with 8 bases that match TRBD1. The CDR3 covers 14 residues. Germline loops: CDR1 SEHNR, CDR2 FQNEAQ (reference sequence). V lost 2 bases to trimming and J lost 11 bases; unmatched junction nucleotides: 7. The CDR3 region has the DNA TGTGCCAGCAGCTTAATCGGGACAGGTGGGAAACTGTTTTTT. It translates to CASSLIGTGGKLFF.

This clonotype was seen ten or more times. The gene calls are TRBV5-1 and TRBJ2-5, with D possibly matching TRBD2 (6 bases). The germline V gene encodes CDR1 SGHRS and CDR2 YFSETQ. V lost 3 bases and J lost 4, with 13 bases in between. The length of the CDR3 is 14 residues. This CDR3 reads CASSSTAGRETQYF. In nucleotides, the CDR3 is TGCGCCAGCAGCTCGACAGCGGGTAGAGAGACCCAGTACTTC.

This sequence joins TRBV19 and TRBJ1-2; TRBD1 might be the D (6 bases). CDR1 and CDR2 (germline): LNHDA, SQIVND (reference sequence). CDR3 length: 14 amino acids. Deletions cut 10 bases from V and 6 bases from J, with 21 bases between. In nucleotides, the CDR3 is TGTGCCACATCCCGGGACAAGGGCCCGAATGGCTACACCTTC. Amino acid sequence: CATSRDKGPNGYTF.

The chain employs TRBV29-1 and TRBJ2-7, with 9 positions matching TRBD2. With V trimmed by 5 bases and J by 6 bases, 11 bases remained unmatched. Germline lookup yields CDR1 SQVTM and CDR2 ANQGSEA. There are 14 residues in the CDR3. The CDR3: CSVTGGAGGGEQYF. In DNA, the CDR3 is TGCAGCGTTACCGGGGGAGCGGGAGGAGGCGAGCAGTACTTC.